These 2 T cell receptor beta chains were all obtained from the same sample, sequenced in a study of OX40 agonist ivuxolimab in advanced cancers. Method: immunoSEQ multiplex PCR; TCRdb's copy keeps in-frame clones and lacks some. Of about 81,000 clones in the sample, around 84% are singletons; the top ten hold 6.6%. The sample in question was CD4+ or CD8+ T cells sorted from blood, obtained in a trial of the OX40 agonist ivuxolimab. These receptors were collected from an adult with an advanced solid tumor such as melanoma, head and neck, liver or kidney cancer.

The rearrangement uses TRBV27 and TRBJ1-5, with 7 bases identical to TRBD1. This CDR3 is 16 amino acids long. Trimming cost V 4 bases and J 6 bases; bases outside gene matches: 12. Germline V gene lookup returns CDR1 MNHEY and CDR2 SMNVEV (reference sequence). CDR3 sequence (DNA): TGTGCCAGCAGTTCCCGGGACAGCCGGGGCCCTCAGCCCCAGCATTTT. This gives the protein CASSSRDSRGPQPQHF.

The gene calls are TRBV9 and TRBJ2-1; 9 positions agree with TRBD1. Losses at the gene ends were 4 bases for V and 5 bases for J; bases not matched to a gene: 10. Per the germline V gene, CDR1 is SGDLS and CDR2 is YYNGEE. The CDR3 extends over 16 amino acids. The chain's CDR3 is CASSSLWTGEDNEQFF. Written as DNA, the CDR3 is TGTGCCAGCAGCAGCCTCTGGACAGGGGAGGACAATGAGCAGTTCTTC.